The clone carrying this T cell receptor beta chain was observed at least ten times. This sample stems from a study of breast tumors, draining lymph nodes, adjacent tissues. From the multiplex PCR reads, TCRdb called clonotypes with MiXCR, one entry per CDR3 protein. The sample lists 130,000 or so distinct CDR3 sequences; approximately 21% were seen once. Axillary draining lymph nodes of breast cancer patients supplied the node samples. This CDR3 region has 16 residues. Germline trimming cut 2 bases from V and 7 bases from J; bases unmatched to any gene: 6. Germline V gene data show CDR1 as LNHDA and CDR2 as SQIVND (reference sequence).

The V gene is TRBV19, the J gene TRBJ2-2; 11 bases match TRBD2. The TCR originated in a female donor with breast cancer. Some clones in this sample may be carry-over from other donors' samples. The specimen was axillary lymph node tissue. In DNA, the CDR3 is TGTGCCAGTAGTATACTAGCGGGAGGCCGGGGCGGGGAGCTGTTTTTT. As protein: CASSILAGGRGGELFF.